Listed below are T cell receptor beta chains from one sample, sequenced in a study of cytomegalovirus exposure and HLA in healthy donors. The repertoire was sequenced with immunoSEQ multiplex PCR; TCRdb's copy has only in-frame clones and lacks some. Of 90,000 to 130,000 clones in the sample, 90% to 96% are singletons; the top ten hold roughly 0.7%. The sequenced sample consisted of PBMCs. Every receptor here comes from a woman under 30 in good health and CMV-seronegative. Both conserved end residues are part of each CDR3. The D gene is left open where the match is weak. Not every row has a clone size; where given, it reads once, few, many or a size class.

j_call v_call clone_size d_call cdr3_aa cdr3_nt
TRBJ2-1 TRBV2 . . CASIRGAEQFF TGTGCCAGCATCAGGGGCGCGGAGCAGTTCTTC
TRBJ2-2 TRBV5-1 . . CASSLVQGTNTGELFF TGCGCCAGCAGCTTGGTCCAGGGCACGAACACCGGGGAGCTGTTTTTT
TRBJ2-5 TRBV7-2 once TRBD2 CASSLGLRAGGEETQYF TGTGCCAGCAGCTTAGGCCTTAGGGCGGGGGGGGAAGAGACCCAGTACTTC
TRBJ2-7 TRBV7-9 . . CASSFAASSYEQYF TGTGCCAGCAGCTTTGCCGCTAGCTCCTACGAGCAGTACTTC
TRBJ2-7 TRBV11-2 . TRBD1 CASSLPGTGGDYEQYF TGTGCCAGCAGTTTACCCGGGACAGGGGGGGACTACGAGCAGTACTTC
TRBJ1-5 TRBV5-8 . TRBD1 CASSLVGTGYQPQHF TGTGCCAGCAGCTTGGTCGGGACAGGGTACCAGCCCCAGCATTTT
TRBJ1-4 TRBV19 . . CASSPDNEKLFF TGTGCCAGTAGTCCCGACAACGAAAAACTGTTTTTT
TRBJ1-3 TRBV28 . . CASSPSGLGRGSGNTIYF TGTGCCAGCAGTCCCTCAGGGTTAGGAAGGGGCTCTGGAAACACCATATATTTT
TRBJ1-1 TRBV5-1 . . CASSLEGKAFF TGCGCCAGCAGCTTGGAGGGGAAAGCTTTCTTT
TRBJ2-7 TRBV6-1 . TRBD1 CASSDPGTGEYEQYF TGTGCCAGCAGTGACCCGGGGACAGGGGAATACGAGCAGTACTTC
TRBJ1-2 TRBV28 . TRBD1 CASSRPDRVGYTF TGTGCCAGCAGCCGACCAGACAGGGTTGGCTACACCTTC
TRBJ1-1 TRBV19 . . CASTNHIGGGGRAFF TGTGCCAGTACCAACCACATTGGTGGGGGAGGGCGAGCTTTCTTT
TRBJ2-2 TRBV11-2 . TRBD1 CASSHRTGVTGELFF TGTGCCAGCAGCCATCGGACAGGGGTCACCGGGGAGCTGTTTTTT
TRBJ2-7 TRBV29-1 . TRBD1 CSVAWTGVVYEQYF TGCAGCGTTGCTTGGACAGGGGTCGTCTACGAGCAGTACTTC
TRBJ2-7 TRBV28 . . CASSLLRYEQYF TGTGCCAGCAGTTTGCTCAGGTACGAGCAGTACTTC
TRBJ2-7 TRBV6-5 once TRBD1 CASRPGQGAHEQYF TGTGCCAGCAGGCCGGGACAGGGGGCGCACGAGCAGTACTTC
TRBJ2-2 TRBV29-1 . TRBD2 CSVRRGFSGELFF TGCAGCGTAAGGCGGGGGTTCTCCGGGGAGCTGTTTTTT
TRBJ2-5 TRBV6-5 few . CASSPKGETQYF TGTGCCAGCAGTCCTAAGGGGGAGACCCAGTACTTC
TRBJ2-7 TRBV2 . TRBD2 CASSDLWGTTYEQYF TGTGCCAGCAGTGATCTCTGGGGGACTACCTACGAGCAGTACTTC
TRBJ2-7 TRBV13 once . CASSLGGYEQYF TGTGCCAGCAGCTTAGGCGGCTACGAGCAGTACTTC
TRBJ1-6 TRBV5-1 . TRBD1 CASSQGTGDNSPLHF TGCGCCAGCAGCCAAGGGACAGGAGATAATTCACCCCTCCACTTT
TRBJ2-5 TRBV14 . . CASSQRGRGGQETQYF TGTGCCAGCAGCCAAAGGGGCCGGGGAGGTCAAGAGACCCAGTACTTC
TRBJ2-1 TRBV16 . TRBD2 CASSDAGTSRWNEQFF TGTGCCAGCAGCGATGCCGGGACTAGCAGGTGGAATGAGCAGTTCTTC
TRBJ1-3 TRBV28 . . CASFSGGMGRNTIYF TGTGCCAGCTTTTCGGGGGGGATGGGCCGGAACACCATATATTTT
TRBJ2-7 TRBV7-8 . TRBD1 CASSFRDRVPYEQYF TGTGCCAGCAGCTTCCGGGACAGGGTCCCCTACGAGCAGTACTTC
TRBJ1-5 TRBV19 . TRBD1 CASSVRSTGDQPQHF TGTGCCAGTAGTGTACGATCCACAGGGGACCAGCCCCAGCATTTT